Listed below are T cell receptor beta chains from one sample, sequenced in a study of OX40 agonist ivuxolimab in advanced cancers. This table comes from immunoSEQ multiplex PCR, and its TCRdb copy is limited to in-frame clones, with some not included. The sample comprises tens of thousands of clones, 84% of which are singletons, and 4.6% rests with the top ten. The sequencing here drew on CD4+ or CD8+ T cells sorted from blood, taken in a trial of the OX40 agonist ivuxolimab. These receptors were collected from an adult with an advanced solid tumor such as melanoma, head and neck, liver or kidney cancer. CDR3s include the opening cysteine and the closing phenylalanine or tryptophan. D genes are given only for firm matches. Where a row states a size, it is once, few, many or the class of an expanded clone; other rows omit it.

CDR3nt: TGTGCCAGCAGCGGACCCAGCCGTGGGGCGGGGGGGCAAGAGACCCAGTACTTC; CDR3aa: CASSGPSRGAGGQETQYF; abundance: -; j_gene: TRBJ2-5; d_gene: TRBD2; v_gene: TRBV9
CDR3nt: TGCAGCGTGAGGCTTAGGAGGAATGAGCAGTTCTTC; CDR3aa: CSVRLRRNEQFF; abundance: -; j_gene: TRBJ2-1; d_gene: -; v_gene: TRBV29-1
CDR3nt: TGCGCCAGCAGTGGGCAGATAAACACCGGGGAGCTGTTTTTT; CDR3aa: CASSGQINTGELFF; abundance: -; j_gene: TRBJ2-2; d_gene: -; v_gene: TRBV10-1
CDR3nt: TGTGCCAGCAGTTCGGCTCTTATGAACACTGAAGCTTTCTTT; CDR3aa: CASSSALMNTEAFF; abundance: -; j_gene: TRBJ1-1; d_gene: -; v_gene: TRBV6-5
CDR3nt: TGTGCCAGCAGTGAATGGATACGGGGGGGTCGGGATACGCAGTATTTT; CDR3aa: CASSEWIRGGRDTQYF; abundance: once; j_gene: TRBJ2-3; d_gene: TRBD2; v_gene: TRBV25-1
CDR3nt: TGTGCCAGCAGGTCCGGGACAAGCACAGATACGCAGTATTTT; CDR3aa: CASRSGTSTDTQYF; abundance: -; j_gene: TRBJ2-3; d_gene: -; v_gene: TRBV7-9
CDR3nt: TGTGCCAGTAGTGACAGACAGGCCCGCAATCAGCCCCAGCATTTT; CDR3aa: CASSDRQARNQPQHF; abundance: -; j_gene: TRBJ1-5; d_gene: -; v_gene: TRBV19
CDR3nt: TGTGCCAGTAGTATAGATCCGGGCAGGGACGAGCAGTACTTC; CDR3aa: CASSIDPGRDEQYF; abundance: -; j_gene: TRBJ2-7; d_gene: -; v_gene: TRBV19
CDR3nt: TGTGCCAGCAGCCCCAGGTCGTCAGAGATATATGGCTACACCTTC; CDR3aa: CASSPRSSEIYGYTF; abundance: -; j_gene: TRBJ1-2; d_gene: -; v_gene: TRBV7-2
CDR3nt: TGTGCCAGCAGCCCGTCGTACGAGCAGTACTTC; CDR3aa: CASSPSYEQYF; abundance: -; j_gene: TRBJ2-7; d_gene: -; v_gene: TRBV7-9
CDR3nt: TGTGCCAGCAGTTTGGGCAGGGCGGGAAACACCATATATTTT; CDR3aa: CASSLGRAGNTIYF; abundance: -; j_gene: TRBJ1-3; d_gene: -; v_gene: TRBV28
CDR3nt: TGTGCCAGCAGCTTAGAGTCCGGGGCAGGTGGCTACACCTTC; CDR3aa: CASSLESGAGGYTF; abundance: few; j_gene: TRBJ1-2; d_gene: -; v_gene: TRBV7-9
CDR3nt: TGTGCCAGCAGTTTACTCCAGGGGGCCCCCACTGAAGCTTTCTTT; CDR3aa: CASSLLQGAPTEAFF; abundance: -; j_gene: TRBJ1-1; d_gene: TRBD1; v_gene: TRBV27
CDR3nt: TGTGCCAGCAGCGTCGGCGGGGATCCCCATGAGCCCCAGCATTTT; CDR3aa: CASSVGGDPHEPQHF; abundance: -; j_gene: TRBJ1-5; d_gene: -; v_gene: TRBV9
CDR3nt: TGTGCCAGCAGCGCCACAGGGGTTGGCACTGAAGCTTTCTTT; CDR3aa: CASSATGVGTEAFF; abundance: -; j_gene: TRBJ1-1; d_gene: TRBD1; v_gene: TRBV2
CDR3nt: TGCGCCAGCAGCTTAGGACAGGGATCTGAAGCTTTCTTT; CDR3aa: CASSLGQGSEAFF; abundance: -; j_gene: TRBJ1-1; d_gene: TRBD1; v_gene: TRBV4-1
CDR3nt: TGTGCCAGCGGAAGGGACGGCAGGGATACGCAGTATTTT; CDR3aa: CASGRDGRDTQYF; abundance: -; j_gene: TRBJ2-3; d_gene: -; v_gene: TRBV6-1
CDR3nt: TGTGCCAGCAGGGGACAGGGGATGGTCGAAAAACTGTTTTTT; CDR3aa: CASRGQGMVEKLFF; abundance: -; j_gene: TRBJ1-4; d_gene: TRBD1; v_gene: TRBV28
CDR3nt: TGCGCCAGCAGCCAAGCGGGACAGGGGCGAAATCAGCCCCAGCATTTT; CDR3aa: CASSQAGQGRNQPQHF; abundance: -; j_gene: TRBJ1-5; d_gene: TRBD1; v_gene: TRBV4-1
CDR3nt: TGTGCCAGTAGTACCGGGACTAGCGGGGGTCAGACCCAGTACTTC; CDR3aa: CASSTGTSGGQTQYF; abundance: -; j_gene: TRBJ2-5; d_gene: TRBD2; v_gene: TRBV19
CDR3nt: TGCGCCAGCAGCTTGGACCTAAGCCGGGTATGGGAGCAGTACTTC; CDR3aa: CASSLDLSRVWEQYF; abundance: -; j_gene: TRBJ2-7; d_gene: -; v_gene: TRBV5-1
CDR3nt: TGTGCCAGCAGCCCCGACGACAGGGAGACTTTTGAAGCTTTCTTT; CDR3aa: CASSPDDRETFEAFF; abundance: -; j_gene: TRBJ1-1; d_gene: TRBD1; v_gene: TRBV7-3
CDR3nt: TGTGCCAGCAGCTCCATCCGGGGTAATGAAAAACTGTTTTTT; CDR3aa: CASSSIRGNEKLFF; abundance: -; j_gene: TRBJ1-4; d_gene: -; v_gene: TRBV7-2
CDR3nt: TGTGCCAGCAGCTTAGCGCAAGGGGGGTACAGCCGGGATACGCAGTATTTT; CDR3aa: CASSLAQGGYSRDTQYF; abundance: -; j_gene: TRBJ2-3; d_gene: -; v_gene: TRBV7-2
CDR3nt: TGTGCCAGCAGCCAAGACAGGGAAGAGACCCAGTACTTC; CDR3aa: CASSQDREETQYF; abundance: once; j_gene: TRBJ2-5; d_gene: TRBD1; v_gene: TRBV11-2
CDR3nt: TGTGCCAGCAGTGTAAACAGGGCCAATGCTTTATCCTACGAGCAGTACTTC; CDR3aa: CASSVNRANALSYEQYF; abundance: -; j_gene: TRBJ2-7; d_gene: -; v_gene: TRBV25-1
CDR3nt: TGTGCCAGCAGTTACGCCATGGATACTGGAAACACCATATATTTT; CDR3aa: CASSYAMDTGNTIYF; abundance: -; j_gene: TRBJ1-3; d_gene: -; v_gene: TRBV6-6
CDR3nt: TGTGCCAGCAGCCGCGGACAGGGGGGGAACTATGGCTACACCTTC; CDR3aa: CASSRGQGGNYGYTF; abundance: few; j_gene: TRBJ1-2; d_gene: TRBD1; v_gene: TRBV4-2
CDR3nt: TGTGCCAGCGGGACGGAGCGGAACACCGGGGAGCTGTTTTTT; CDR3aa: CASGTERNTGELFF; abundance: medium-sized; j_gene: TRBJ2-2; d_gene: -; v_gene: TRBV19
CDR3nt: TGTGCCACAGGGAAAGTTCACAATGAGCAGTTCTTC; CDR3aa: CATGKVHNEQFF; abundance: -; j_gene: TRBJ2-1; d_gene: -; v_gene: TRBV2
CDR3nt: TGTGCCAGTAGTTTCGGCACCATGAACACTGAAGCTTTCTTT; CDR3aa: CASSFGTMNTEAFF; abundance: once; j_gene: TRBJ1-1; d_gene: -; v_gene: TRBV19
CDR3nt: TGCGCCAGCAGCTTGGCCCGGACGAACACTGAAGCTTTCTTT; CDR3aa: CASSLARTNTEAFF; abundance: -; j_gene: TRBJ1-1; d_gene: -; v_gene: TRBV5-1
CDR3nt: TGTGCCAGCAGAATGGGACTAGCGGGTTCCTACGAGCAGTACTTC; CDR3aa: CASRMGLAGSYEQYF; abundance: -; j_gene: TRBJ2-7; d_gene: TRBD2; v_gene: TRBV6-6
CDR3nt: TGTGCCAGCAGTTTAACTAGCGGGAGGTACGAGCAGTACTTC; CDR3aa: CASSLTSGRYEQYF; abundance: -; j_gene: TRBJ2-7; d_gene: TRBD2; v_gene: TRBV27
CDR3nt: TGTGCCAGCAGCTTATTGACTAGCGGGGCCAGTATCGATGAGCAGTTCTTC; CDR3aa: CASSLLTSGASIDEQFF; abundance: -; j_gene: TRBJ2-1; d_gene: TRBD2; v_gene: TRBV5-8
CDR3nt: TGTGCCAGCAGTTACTCGGCGGGGAAGAATCAGCCCCAGCATTTT; CDR3aa: CASSYSAGKNQPQHF; abundance: -; j_gene: TRBJ1-5; d_gene: -; v_gene: TRBV6-6
CDR3nt: TGTGCCAGCAGTTCGACAGGGGGGGATAATGAAAAACTGTTTTTT; CDR3aa: CASSSTGGDNEKLFF; abundance: -; j_gene: TRBJ1-4; d_gene: TRBD1; v_gene: TRBV6-5
CDR3nt: TGTGCCAGCAGGCCCCGGGGGGCCAATCAGCCCCAGCATTTT; CDR3aa: CASRPRGANQPQHF; abundance: -; j_gene: TRBJ1-5; d_gene: -; v_gene: TRBV6-6
CDR3nt: TGTGCCAGTAGTATTCCAGAAACCGGCGCAGATACGCAGTATTTT; CDR3aa: CASSIPETGADTQYF; abundance: -; j_gene: TRBJ2-3; d_gene: -; v_gene: TRBV19
CDR3nt: TGTGCCAGCAGCTTATATGACTACGAGCAGTACTTC; CDR3aa: CASSLYDYEQYF; abundance: -; j_gene: TRBJ2-7; d_gene: -; v_gene: TRBV7-2
CDR3nt: TGTGCCAGCAGCGTGTTACAGGGGGGATCGTTGAACACTGAAGCTTTCTTT; CDR3aa: CASSVLQGGSLNTEAFF; abundance: -; j_gene: TRBJ1-1; d_gene: TRBD1; v_gene: TRBV9
CDR3nt: TGTGCCAGCTCACCACTAGGCGGGGACAATGAGCAGTTCTTC; CDR3aa: CASSPLGGDNEQFF; abundance: -; j_gene: TRBJ2-1; d_gene: -; v_gene: TRBV18
CDR3nt: TGTGCCAGCTCACCATCAAGGGGTTCCGGGGACTATGGCTACACCTTC; CDR3aa: CASSPSRGSGDYGYTF; abundance: -; j_gene: TRBJ1-2; d_gene: -; v_gene: TRBV18
CDR3nt: TGTGCCAGCAGTGAGTACAGGGCGGCTGGCTACACCTTC; CDR3aa: CASSEYRAAGYTF; abundance: few; j_gene: TRBJ1-2; d_gene: -; v_gene: TRBV2
CDR3nt: TGCGCCAGCAGAAGGGTGCAGGGCAATAATTCACCCCTCCACTTT; CDR3aa: CASRRVQGNNSPLHF; abundance: -; j_gene: TRBJ1-6; d_gene: -; v_gene: TRBV10-2
CDR3nt: TGTGCCAGCTCACCACTAGGGGGGCGTCAAGAGACCCAGTACTTC; CDR3aa: CASSPLGGRQETQYF; abundance: -; j_gene: TRBJ2-5; d_gene: -; v_gene: TRBV18
CDR3nt: TGTGCCTGGAGCGCGCACGGGGCCGGGGAGCTGTTTTTT; CDR3aa: CAWSAHGAGELFF; abundance: -; j_gene: TRBJ2-2; d_gene: -; v_gene: TRBV30
CDR3nt: TGTGCCACGTCGTTGGACCACAACAATGAGCAGTTCTTC; CDR3aa: CATSLDHNNEQFF; abundance: -; j_gene: TRBJ2-1; d_gene: -; v_gene: TRBV2
CDR3nt: TGTGCCAGCAGCCTCTGGCGGACTAGCGGGATAGGGGAGCTGTTTTTT; CDR3aa: CASSLWRTSGIGELFF; abundance: -; j_gene: TRBJ2-2; d_gene: TRBD2; v_gene: TRBV7-6
CDR3nt: TGTGCCAGCAGCGGACACAGGGAAGTTAACTATGGCTACACCTTC; CDR3aa: CASSGHREVNYGYTF; abundance: -; j_gene: TRBJ1-2; d_gene: -; v_gene: TRBV11-2
CDR3nt: TGTGCCAGTACCCTCGGGACAGGTTATAATTCACCCCTCCACTTT; CDR3aa: CASTLGTGYNSPLHF; abundance: -; j_gene: TRBJ1-6; d_gene: TRBD1; v_gene: TRBV19
CDR3nt: TGCAGCGTCGCGGGACAGGTTGCCTACGAGCAGTACTTC; CDR3aa: CSVAGQVAYEQYF; abundance: -; j_gene: TRBJ2-7; d_gene: TRBD1; v_gene: TRBV29-1
CDR3nt: TGTGCCAGCAGCCCCCGGGGGGGCTCCTACAATGAGCAGTTCTTC; CDR3aa: CASSPRGGSYNEQFF; abundance: -; j_gene: TRBJ2-1; d_gene: TRBD2; v_gene: TRBV5-8
CDR3nt: TGTGCCATATCAGGAGGCGATGAGCAGTTCTTC; CDR3aa: CAISGGDEQFF; abundance: -; j_gene: TRBJ2-1; d_gene: -; v_gene: TRBV10-3